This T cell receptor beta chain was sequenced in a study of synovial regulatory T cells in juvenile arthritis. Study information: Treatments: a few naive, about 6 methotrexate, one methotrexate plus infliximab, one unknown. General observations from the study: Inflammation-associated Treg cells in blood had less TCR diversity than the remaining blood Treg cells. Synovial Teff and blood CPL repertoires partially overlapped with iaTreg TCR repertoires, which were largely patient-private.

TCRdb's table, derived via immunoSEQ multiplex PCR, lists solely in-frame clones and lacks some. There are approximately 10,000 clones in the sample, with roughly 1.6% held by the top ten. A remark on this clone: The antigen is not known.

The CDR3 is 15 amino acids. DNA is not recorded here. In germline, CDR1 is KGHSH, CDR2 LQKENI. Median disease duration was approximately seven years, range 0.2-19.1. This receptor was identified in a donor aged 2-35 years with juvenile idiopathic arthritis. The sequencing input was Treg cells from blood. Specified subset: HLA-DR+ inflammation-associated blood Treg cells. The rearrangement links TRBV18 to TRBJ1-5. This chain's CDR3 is CASSQGLGVNQPQHF.